This T cell receptor (beta chain) was observed in a study of OX40 agonist ivuxolimab in advanced cancers. On the study more broadly: In this trial design, patients received ivuxolimab intravenously at 0.01 to 10 mg/kg every 2 weeks.

Trimming shortened V by 3 bases and J by 0 bases, and 12 bases separated the two germline ends. The CDR3 is 17 residues long. Germline loops: CDR1 LNHDA, CDR2 SQIVND (reference sequence). This clone has a handful of counts. Its antigen is not identified. Study outcomes and limitations: The CD4+ and CD8+ T cells in the blood had expanded clonally by week 6 at 0.1 to 3.0 mg/kg. Low levels of normalized T-cell clonal expansion also appeared in some nonresponders.

TCRdb keeps only in-frame clones here, not all; method: immunoSEQ multiplex PCR. The table includes fewer than 70,000 clones, 77% detected once. The gene calls are TRBV19 and TRBJ1-6, with unresolved D. The input for sequencing was CD4+ or CD8+ T cells sorted from blood, taken in a trial of the OX40 agonist ivuxolimab. The receptor comes from an adult with an advanced solid tumor such as melanoma, head and neck, liver or kidney cancer. CDR3 nucleotides: TGTGCCAGTAGTATGACTGGGGTCAGCTCCTATAATTCACCCCTCCACTTT. As protein: CASSMTGVSSYNSPLHF.